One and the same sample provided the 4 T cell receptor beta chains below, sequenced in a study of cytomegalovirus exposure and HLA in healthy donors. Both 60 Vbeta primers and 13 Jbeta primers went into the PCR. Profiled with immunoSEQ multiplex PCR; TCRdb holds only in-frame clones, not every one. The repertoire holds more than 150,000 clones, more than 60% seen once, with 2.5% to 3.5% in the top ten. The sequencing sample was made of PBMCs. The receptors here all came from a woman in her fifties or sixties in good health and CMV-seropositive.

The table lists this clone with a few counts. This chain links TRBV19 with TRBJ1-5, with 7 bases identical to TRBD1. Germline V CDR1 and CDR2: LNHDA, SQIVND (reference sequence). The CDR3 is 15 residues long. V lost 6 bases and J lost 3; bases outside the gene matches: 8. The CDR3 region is CASRAIDRVNQPQHF. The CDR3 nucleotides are TGTGCCAGTAGGGCCATAGACAGGGTCAATCAGCCCCAGCATTTT.

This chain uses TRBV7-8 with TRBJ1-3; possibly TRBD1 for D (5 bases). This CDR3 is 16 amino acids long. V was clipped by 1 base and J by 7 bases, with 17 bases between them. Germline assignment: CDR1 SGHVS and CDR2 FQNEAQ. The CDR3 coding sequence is TGTGCCAGCAGCTTAGGTTCAGGGAGGGTTGGCAACACCATATATTTT. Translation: CASSLGSGRVGNTIYF.

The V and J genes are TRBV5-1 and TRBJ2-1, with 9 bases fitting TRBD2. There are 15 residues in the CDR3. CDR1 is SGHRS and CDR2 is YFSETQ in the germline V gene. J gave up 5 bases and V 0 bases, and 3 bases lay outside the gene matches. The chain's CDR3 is CASSLDLAGHNEQFF. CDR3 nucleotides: TGCGCCAGCAGCTTGGACCTAGCGGGACACAATGAGCAGTTCTTC. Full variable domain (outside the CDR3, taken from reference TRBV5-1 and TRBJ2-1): KAGVTQTPRYLIKTRGQQVTLSCSPISGHRSVSWYQQTPGQGLQFLFEYFSETQRNKGNFPGRFSGRQFSNSRSEMNVSTLELGDSALYLCASSLDLAGHNEQFFGPGTRLTVL.

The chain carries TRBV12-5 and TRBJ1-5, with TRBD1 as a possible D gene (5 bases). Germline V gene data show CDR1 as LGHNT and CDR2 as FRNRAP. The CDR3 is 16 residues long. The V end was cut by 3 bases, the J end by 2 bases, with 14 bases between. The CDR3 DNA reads TGTGCTAGTGGTTTTGCCCGGGCACAGGGCAATCAGCCCCAGCATTTT. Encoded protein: CASGFARAQGNQPQHF.